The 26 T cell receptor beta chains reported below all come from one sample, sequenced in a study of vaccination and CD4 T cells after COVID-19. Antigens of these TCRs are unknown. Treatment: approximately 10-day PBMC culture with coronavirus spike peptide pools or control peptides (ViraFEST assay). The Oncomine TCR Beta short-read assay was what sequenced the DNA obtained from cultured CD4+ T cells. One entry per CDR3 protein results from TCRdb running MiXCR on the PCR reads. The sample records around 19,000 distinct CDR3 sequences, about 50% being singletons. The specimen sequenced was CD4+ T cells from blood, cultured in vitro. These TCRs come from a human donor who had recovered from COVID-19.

CDR3 amino acids: CASSQDRGTDTEAFF. The CDR3 DNA reads TGCGCCAGCAGCCAAGATAGGGGGACGGACACTGAAGCTTTCTTT. The rearrangement links TRBV4-1 to TRBJ1-1, with D possibly TRBD1 on 6 matching bases. This CDR3 region has 15 residues. CDR1 and CDR2 from the germline V gene are MGHRA and YSYEKL. V was cut by 0 bases and J by 3 bases, with 11 bases left in between.

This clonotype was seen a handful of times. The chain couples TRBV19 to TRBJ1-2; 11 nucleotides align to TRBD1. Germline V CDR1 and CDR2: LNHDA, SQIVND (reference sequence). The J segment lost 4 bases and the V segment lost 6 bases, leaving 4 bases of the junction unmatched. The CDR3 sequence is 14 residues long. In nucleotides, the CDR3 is TGTGCCAGTAGCAAAGGACAGGGGGCCTATGGCTACACCTTC. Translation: CASSKGQGAYGYTF.

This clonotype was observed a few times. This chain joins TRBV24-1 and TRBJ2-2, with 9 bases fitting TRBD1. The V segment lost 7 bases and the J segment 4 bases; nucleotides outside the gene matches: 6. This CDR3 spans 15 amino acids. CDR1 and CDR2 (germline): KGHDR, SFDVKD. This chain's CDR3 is CATRKPGQGTGELFF. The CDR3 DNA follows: TGTGCCACCAGAAAGCCGGGACAGGGCACCGGGGAGCTGTTTTTT.

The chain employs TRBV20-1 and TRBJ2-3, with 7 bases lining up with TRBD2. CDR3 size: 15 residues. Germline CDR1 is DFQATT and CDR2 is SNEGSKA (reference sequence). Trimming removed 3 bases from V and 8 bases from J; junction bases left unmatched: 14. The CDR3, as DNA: TGCAGTGCTAGGAGAAAGCGAGGACTAGTAGCTACGCAGTATTTT. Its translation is CSARRKRGLVATQYF.

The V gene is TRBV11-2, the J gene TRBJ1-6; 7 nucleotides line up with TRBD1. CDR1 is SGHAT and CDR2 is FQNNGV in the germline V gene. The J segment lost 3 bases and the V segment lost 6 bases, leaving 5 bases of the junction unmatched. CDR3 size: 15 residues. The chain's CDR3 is CASSLRTGYNSPLHF. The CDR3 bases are TGTGCCAGCAGTCTTCGGACAGGCTATAATTCACCCCTCCACTTT.

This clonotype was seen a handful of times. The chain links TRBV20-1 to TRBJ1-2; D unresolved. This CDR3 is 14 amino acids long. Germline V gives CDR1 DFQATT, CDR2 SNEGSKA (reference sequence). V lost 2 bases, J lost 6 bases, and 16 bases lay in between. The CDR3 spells CSARHRTARDGYTF. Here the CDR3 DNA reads TGCAGTGCTAGACACCGGACCGCTCGGGATGGCTACACCTTC.

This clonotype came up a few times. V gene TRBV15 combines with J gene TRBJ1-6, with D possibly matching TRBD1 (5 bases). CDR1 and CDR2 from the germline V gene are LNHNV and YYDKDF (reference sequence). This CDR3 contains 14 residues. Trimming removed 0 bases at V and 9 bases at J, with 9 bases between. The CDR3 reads CATSRDMGVSPLHF. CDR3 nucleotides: TGTGCCACCAGCAGAGATATGGGGGTTTCACCCCTCCACTTT.

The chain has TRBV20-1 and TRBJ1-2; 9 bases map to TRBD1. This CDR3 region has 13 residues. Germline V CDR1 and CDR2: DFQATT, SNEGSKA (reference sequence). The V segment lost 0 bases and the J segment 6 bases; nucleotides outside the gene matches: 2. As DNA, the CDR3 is TGCAGTGCTAGAGAACAGGGGGCTCATGGCTACACCTTC. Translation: CSAREQGAHGYTF.

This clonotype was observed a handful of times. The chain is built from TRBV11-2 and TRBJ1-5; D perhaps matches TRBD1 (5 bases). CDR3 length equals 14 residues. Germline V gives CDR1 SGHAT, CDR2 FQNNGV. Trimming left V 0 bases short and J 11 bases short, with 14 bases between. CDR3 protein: CASSLETPLRAQHF. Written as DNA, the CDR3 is TGTGCCAGCAGCTTAGAAACCCCCCTCAGGGCCCAGCATTTT.

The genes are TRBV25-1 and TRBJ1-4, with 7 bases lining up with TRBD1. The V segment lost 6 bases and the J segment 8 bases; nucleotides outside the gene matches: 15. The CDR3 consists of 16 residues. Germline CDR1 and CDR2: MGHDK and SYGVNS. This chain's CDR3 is CASSQTGTVFPEKLFF. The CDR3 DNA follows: TGTGCCAGCAGCCAAACCGGGACAGTATTTCCCGAAAAACTGTTTTTT.

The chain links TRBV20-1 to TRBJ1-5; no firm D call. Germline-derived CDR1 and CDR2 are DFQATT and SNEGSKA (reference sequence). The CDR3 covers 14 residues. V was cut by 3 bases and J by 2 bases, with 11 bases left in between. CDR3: CSASLRLGNQPQHF. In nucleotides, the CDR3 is TGCAGTGCTAGTCTGAGACTGGGCAATCAGCCCCAGCATTTT.

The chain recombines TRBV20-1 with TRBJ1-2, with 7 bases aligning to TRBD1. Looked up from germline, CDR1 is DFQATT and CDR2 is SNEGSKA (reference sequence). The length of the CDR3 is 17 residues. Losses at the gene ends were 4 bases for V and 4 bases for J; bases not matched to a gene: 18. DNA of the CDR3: TGCAGTGCTAAAAGCAGGAAGGGGGCGCGAACTTCCTATGGCTACACCTTC. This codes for CSAKSRKGARTSYGYTF.

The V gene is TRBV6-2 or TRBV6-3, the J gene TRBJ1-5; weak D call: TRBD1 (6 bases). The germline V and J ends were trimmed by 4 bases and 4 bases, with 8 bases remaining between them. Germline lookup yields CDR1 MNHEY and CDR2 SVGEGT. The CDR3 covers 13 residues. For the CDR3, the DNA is TGTGCCAGCAGTTTACAGGGTAATCAGCCCCAGCATTTT. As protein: CASSLQGNQPQHF.

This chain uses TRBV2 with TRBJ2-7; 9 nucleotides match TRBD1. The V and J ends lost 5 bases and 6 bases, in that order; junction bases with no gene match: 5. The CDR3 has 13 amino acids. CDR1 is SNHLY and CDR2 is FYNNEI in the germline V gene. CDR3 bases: TGTGCCAGCAGTTGGGACAGGGCGAGCGAGCAGTACTTC. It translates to CASSWDRASEQYF.

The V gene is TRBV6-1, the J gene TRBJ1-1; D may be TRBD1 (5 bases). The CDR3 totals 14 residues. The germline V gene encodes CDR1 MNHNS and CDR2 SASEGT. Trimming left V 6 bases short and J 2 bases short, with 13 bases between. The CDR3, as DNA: TGTGCCAGCAGCCGACAGAGACTCAACACTGAAGCTTTCTTT. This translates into CASSRQRLNTEAFF.

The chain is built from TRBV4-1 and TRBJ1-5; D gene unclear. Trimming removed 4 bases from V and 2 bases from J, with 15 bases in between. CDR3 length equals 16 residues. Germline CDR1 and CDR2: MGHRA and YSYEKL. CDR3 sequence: CASSPGVGRGNQPQHF. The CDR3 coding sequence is TGCGCCAGCAGCCCCGGCGTCGGTAGGGGCAATCAGCCCCAGCATTTT.

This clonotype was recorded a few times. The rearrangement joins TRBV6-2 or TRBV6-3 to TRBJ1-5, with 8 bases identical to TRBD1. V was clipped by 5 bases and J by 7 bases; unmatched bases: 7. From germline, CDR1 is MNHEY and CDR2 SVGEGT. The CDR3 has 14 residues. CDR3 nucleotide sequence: TGTGCCAGCAGTGCTTCCAGGGGGCGACAGCCCCAGCATTTT. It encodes CASSASRGRQPQHF.

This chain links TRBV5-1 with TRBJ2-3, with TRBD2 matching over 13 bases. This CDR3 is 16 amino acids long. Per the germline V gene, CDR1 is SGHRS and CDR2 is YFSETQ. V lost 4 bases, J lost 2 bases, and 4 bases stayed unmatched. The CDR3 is CASSAGLAGDTDTQYF. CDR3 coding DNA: TGCGCCAGCAGCGCCGGACTAGCGGGGGACACAGATACGCAGTATTTT. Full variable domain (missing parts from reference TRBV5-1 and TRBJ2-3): KAGVTQTPRYLIKTRGQQVTLSCSPISGHRSVSWYQQTPGQGLQFLFEYFSETQRNKGNFPGRFSGRQFSNSRSEMNVSTLELGDSALYLCASSAGLAGDTDTQYFGPGTRLTVL.

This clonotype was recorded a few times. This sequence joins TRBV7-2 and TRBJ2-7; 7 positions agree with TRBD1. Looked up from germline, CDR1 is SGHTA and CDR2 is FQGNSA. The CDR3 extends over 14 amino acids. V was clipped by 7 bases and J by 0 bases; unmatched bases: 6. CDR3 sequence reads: CASTPGGRSYEQYF. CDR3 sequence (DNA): TGTGCCAGCACCCCAGGGGGACGCTCCTACGAGCAGTACTTC.

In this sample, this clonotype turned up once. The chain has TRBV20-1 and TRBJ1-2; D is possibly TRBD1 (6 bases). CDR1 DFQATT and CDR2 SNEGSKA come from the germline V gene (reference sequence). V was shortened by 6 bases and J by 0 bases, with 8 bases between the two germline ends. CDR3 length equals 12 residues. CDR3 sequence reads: CSAGTPNYGYTF. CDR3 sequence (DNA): TGCAGTGCGGGGACACCTAACTATGGCTACACCTTC.

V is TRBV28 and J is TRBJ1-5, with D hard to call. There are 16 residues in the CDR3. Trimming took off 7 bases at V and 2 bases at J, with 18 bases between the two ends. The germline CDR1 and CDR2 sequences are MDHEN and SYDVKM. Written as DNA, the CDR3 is TGTGCCAGCACCCCTACCATCGGGGTAGGCAATCAGCCCCAGCATTTT. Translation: CASTPTIGVGNQPQHF.

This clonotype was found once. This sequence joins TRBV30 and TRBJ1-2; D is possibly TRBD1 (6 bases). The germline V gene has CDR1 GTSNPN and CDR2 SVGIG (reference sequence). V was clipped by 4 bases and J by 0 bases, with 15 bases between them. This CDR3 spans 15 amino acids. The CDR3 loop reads CAWNRGARTNYGYTF. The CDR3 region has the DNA TGTGCCTGGAATCGGGGGGCGAGGACTAACTATGGCTACACCTTC.

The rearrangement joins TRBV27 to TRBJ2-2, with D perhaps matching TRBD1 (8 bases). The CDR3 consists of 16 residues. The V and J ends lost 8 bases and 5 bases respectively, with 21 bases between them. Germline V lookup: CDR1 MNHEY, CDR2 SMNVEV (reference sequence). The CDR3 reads CASGSPQGGRTGELFF. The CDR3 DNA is TGTGCCAGCGGCTCCCCACAGGGGGGGCGGACCGGGGAGCTGTTTTTT.

CDR3: CATNHPGTFYGYTF. In DNA form, the CDR3 reads TGTGCCACCAACCACCCGGGGACCTTTTATGGCTACACCTTC. The V gene is TRBV24-1, the J gene TRBJ1-2, with D tentatively TRBD1 (5 bases). This CDR3 has 14 amino acids. Germline loops: CDR1 KGHDR, CDR2 SFDVKD. Trimming left V 8 bases short and J 5 bases short, with 17 bases between.

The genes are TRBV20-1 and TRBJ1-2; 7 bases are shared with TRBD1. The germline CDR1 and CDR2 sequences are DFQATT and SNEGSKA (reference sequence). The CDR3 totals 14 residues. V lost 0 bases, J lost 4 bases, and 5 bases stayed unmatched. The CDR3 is CSARDGTDLYGYTF. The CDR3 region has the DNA TGCAGTGCTAGAGATGGGACAGATCTCTATGGCTACACCTTC.

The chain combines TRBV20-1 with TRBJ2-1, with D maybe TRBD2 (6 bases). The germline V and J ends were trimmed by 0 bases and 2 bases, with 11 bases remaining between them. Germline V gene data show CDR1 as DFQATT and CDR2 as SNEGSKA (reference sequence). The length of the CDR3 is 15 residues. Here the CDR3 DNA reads TGCAGTGCTAGAGATCGGGGGTGGGCCTACAATGAGCAGTTCTTC. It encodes CSARDRGWAYNEQFF.